What follows describes a single T cell receptor (beta chain). These data come from a study of control samples from healthy donors and cancer patients. The V gene end was trimmed by 5 bases and the J gene end by 5 bases; junction bases not matched to a gene: 15. CDR3 length: 17 amino acids. The germline V gene encodes CDR1 SEHNR and CDR2 FQNEAQ (reference sequence). The table came from immunoSEQ multiplex PCR; TCRdb's copy has only in-frame clones and leaves some out. The table has about 140,000 clones, 90% to 95% seen once; the top ten hold roughly 14%. V is TRBV7-9 and J is TRBJ1-2; 9 bases are shared with TRBD1. The source material was blood. This TCR came from a man aged 35-49 years in good health. The CDR3 DNA reads as TGTGCCAGCAGCCCACGGGGACAGGGCGACCTTGATTATGGCTACACCTTC. As protein: CASSPRGQGDLDYGYTF.